These 18 T cell receptor beta chains share one sample of origin, sequenced in a study of blood T cell repertoires in COVID-19. The table came from immunoSEQ multiplex PCR; TCRdb's copy has only in-frame clones and leaves some out. The sample contains some 210,000 clones, around 80% of which appear only once. Material for sequencing was peripheral blood. These receptor sequences come from a man between 45 and 60 years old with active or convalescent COVID-19.

The chain joins TRBV5-4 to TRBJ2-2; the match to TRBD1 covers 7 bases. The CDR3 has 16 residues. Germline-derived CDR1 and CDR2 are SGHNT and YYREEE (reference sequence). With V trimmed by 3 bases and J by 0 bases, 5 bases remained unmatched. For the CDR3, the DNA is TGTGCCAGCAGCTCCCCCCAGGGGGCGAACACCGGGGAGCTGTTTTTT. Translated: CASSSPQGANTGELFF.

The chain is built from TRBV11-2 and TRBJ1-1; no clear D gene. CDR3 length: 13 residues. CDR1 and CDR2 (germline): SGHAT, FQNNGV. The germline V and J ends were trimmed by 3 bases and 5 bases, with 10 bases remaining between them. The CDR3 DNA is TGTGCCAGCAGCTTTAGGGAGTTGACTGAAGCTTTCTTT. This translates into CASSFRELTEAFF. Full variable domain (outside the CDR3, taken from reference TRBV11-2 and TRBJ1-1): EAGVAQSPRYKIIEKRQSVAFWCNPISGHATLYWYQQILGQGPKLLIQFQNNGVVDDSQLPKDRFSAERLKGVDSTLKIQPAKLEDSAVYLCASSFRELTEAFFGQGTRLTVV.

The rearrangement joins TRBV11-2 to TRBJ2-3; no definite D call. The germline CDR1 and CDR2 sequences are SGHAT and FQNNGV. With 1 base removed from V and 4 bases from J, the gap between germline ends came to 15 bases. The CDR3 has 16 amino acids. DNA for the CDR3: TGTGCCAGCAGCTTAGGAGAGGTGGTTACGGCAGATACGCAGTATTTT. It encodes CASSLGEVVTADTQYF.

This clone was seen just once. The V gene is TRBV5-5, the J gene TRBJ2-3; a possible D gene is TRBD2 (6 bases). The CDR3 consists of 15 residues. CDR1 is SGHKS, CDR2 YYEKEE, per germline (reference sequence). V lost 1 base, J lost 2 bases, and 11 bases lay in between. This chain's CDR3 is CASSLRDSLTDTQYF. In DNA form, the CDR3 reads TGTGCCAGCAGCTTGAGGGACTCCCTCACAGATACGCAGTATTTT.

The CDR3 protein is CASGKTGFGSQPQHF. The CDR3 nucleotides read TGTGCCAGTGGGAAGACAGGGTTTGGAAGTCAGCCCCAGCATTTT. This chain uses TRBV19 with TRBJ1-5; 7 bases fit TRBD1. CDR3 length equals 15 residues. V dropped 8 bases and J dropped 6; count of bases not matched to a gene: 13. Germline V gives CDR1 LNHDA, CDR2 SQIVND (reference sequence).

This clone occurred once. The rearrangement uses TRBV9 and TRBJ2-2; maybe TRBD2 (5 bases). The V gene lost 4 bases and the J gene lost 3 bases, with 10 bases spanning the gap. CDR3 length: 14 amino acids. Germline assignment: CDR1 SGDLS and CDR2 YYNGEE. Here the CDR3 DNA reads TGTGCCAGCAGCCTAGCCCCCGACACCGGGGAGCTGTTTTTT. Translating gives CASSLAPDTGELFF.

The chain joins TRBV28 to TRBJ2-3; 12 bases map to TRBD1. The junction had 12 bases not matched to a gene; V was cut back by 6 bases and J by 5 bases. Per germline, CDR1 MDHEN and CDR2 SYDVKM. The CDR3 covers 17 residues. The CDR3 spells CASRTEWGTGGVDTQYF. The CDR3 DNA is TGTGCCAGCAGAACCGAGTGGGGGACAGGGGGCGTAGATACGCAGTATTTT.

The gene calls are TRBV19 and TRBJ1-2; 7 nucleotides align to TRBD1. Per the germline V gene, CDR1 is LNHDA and CDR2 is SQIVND (reference sequence). V lost 6 bases and J lost 5; bases outside the gene matches: 6. There are 13 residues in the CDR3. The CDR3 DNA reads TGTGCCAGTAGCCGGGACAGTTTTTATGGCTACACCTTC. Translated: CASSRDSFYGYTF.

The chain combines TRBV2 with TRBJ2-7; 11 bases agree with TRBD2. CDR1 and CDR2 from the germline V gene are SNHLY and FYNNEI. Trimming removed 5 bases from V and 0 bases from J; junction bases left unmatched: 3. CDR3 length: 15 amino acids. CDR3 bases: TGTGCCAGCAGTTGGGGACTAGCGGCCTCCTACGAGCAGTACTTC. It translates to CASSWGLAASYEQYF.

This clone is a singleton in its sample. The V and J genes are TRBV28 and TRBJ2-1, with 12 bases lining up with TRBD2. Germline CDR1 is MDHEN and CDR2 is SYDVKM. The CDR3 is 20 residues long. Germline trimming cut 2 bases from V and 4 bases from J; bases unmatched to any gene: 15. CDR3 sequence: CASSLVEFQLAGGIYNEQFF. In nucleotides, the CDR3 is TGTGCCAGCAGTTTAGTTGAGTTCCAACTAGCGGGAGGCATTTACAATGAGCAGTTCTTC. Looking up the rest from reference TRBV28 and TRBJ2-1 gives the full variable domain: DVKVTQSSRYLVKRTGEKVFLECVQDMDHENMFWYRQDPGLGLRLIYFSYDVKMKEKGDIPEGYSVSREKKERFSLILESASTNQTSMYLCASSLVEFQLAGGIYNEQFFGPGTRLTVL.

J is TRBJ2-7 and V is TRBV15; 14 bases are a match to TRBD2. From germline, CDR1 is LNHNV and CDR2 YYDKDF (reference sequence). The ends lost 0 bases at V and 5 bases at J; junction bases unmatched: 6. CDR3 length: 17 residues. This CDR3 reads CATSRDGTSGSIDEQYF. In DNA, the CDR3 is TGTGCCACCAGCAGAGATGGGACTAGCGGGAGTATAGACGAGCAGTACTTC.

The chain couples TRBV28 to TRBJ1-2, with D possibly matching TRBD1 (5 bases). The germline V and J ends were trimmed by 3 bases and 4 bases, with 9 bases remaining between them. The CDR3 sequence is 13 residues long. Germline lookup yields CDR1 MDHEN and CDR2 SYDVKM. For the CDR3, the DNA is TGTGCCAGCAGTTTTCGCGGGGCCTATGGCTACACCTTC. As protein: CASSFRGAYGYTF.

The V call is TRBV6-6, the J call TRBJ2-5; a weak D match, TRBD2 (5 bases). V was shortened by 2 bases and J by 0 bases, with 7 bases between the two germline ends. Germline V gives CDR1 MNHNY, CDR2 SVGAGI (reference sequence). CDR3 size: 14 residues. CDR3 sequence: CASSYGGHQETQYF. CDR3 DNA: TGTGCCAGCAGTTACGGCGGGCACCAAGAGACCCAGTACTTC.

The J gene is TRBJ2-7, the V gene TRBV28, with unresolved D. The CDR3 totals 12 residues. CDR1 and CDR2 (germline): MDHEN, SYDVKM. Trimming stripped 3 bases from V and 9 bases from J, with 12 bases between. DNA of the CDR3: TGTGCCAGCAGTTTGATGGGTCTAGGGCAGTACTTC. Translating it yields CASSLMGLGQYF.

The genes are TRBV27 and TRBJ1-4, with D perhaps matching TRBD1 (6 bases). From germline, CDR1 is MNHEY and CDR2 SMNVEV (reference sequence). The CDR3 runs 15 residues. Trimming removed 3 bases at V and 7 bases at J, with 15 bases between. Here the CDR3 DNA reads TGTGCCAGCAGTTTCACCGCCAGGGGTGGTGAAAAACTGTTTTTT. Translation gives CASSFTARGGEKLFF.

V gene TRBV7-9 combines with J gene TRBJ1-1; tentatively, D is TRBD1 (5 bases). CDR3 length: 11 residues. CDR1 is SEHNR and CDR2 is FQNEAQ in the germline V gene (reference sequence). Trimming removed 5 bases at V and 8 bases at J, with 9 bases between. This CDR3 reads CASSPGGEAFF. The DNA for the CDR3 is TGTGCCAGCAGCCCTGGGGGGGAAGCTTTCTTT. Variable domain in full (rest from reference TRBV7-9 and TRBJ1-1): DTGVSQNPRHKITKRGQNVTFRCDPISEHNRLYWYRQTLGQGPEFLTYFQNEAQLEKSRLLSDRFSAERPKGSFSTLEIQRTEQGDSAMYLCASSPGGEAFFGQGTRLTVV.

The rearrangement uses TRBV6-4 and TRBJ2-1; 7 bases fit TRBD1. V shed 6 bases and J 0 bases; nucleotides not matched to a gene: 5. The germline V gene has CDR1 MRHNA and CDR2 SNTAGT. This CDR3 comprises 15 residues. CDR3 residues: CASSQQGLSYNEQFF. In nucleotides, the CDR3 is TGTGCCAGCAGCCAACAGGGGCTCTCCTACAATGAGCAGTTCTTC.

The chain carries TRBV5-1 and TRBJ1-1; TRBD1 might be the D (5 bases). From germline, CDR1 is SGHRS and CDR2 YFSETQ. The CDR3 contains 14 residues. With 1 base removed from V and 5 bases from J, the gap between germline ends came to 12 bases. CDR3 sequence reads: CASSLWGEGTEAFF. The DNA for the CDR3 is TGCGCCAGCAGCTTGTGGGGGGAAGGGACTGAAGCTTTCTTT.